Listed below are T cell receptor beta chains from one sample, sequenced in a study of CD8+ T cells in alopecia areata. The table came from immunoSEQ multiplex PCR; TCRdb's copy has only in-frame clones and leaves some out. The sample carries 140,000 to 150,000 clones, around 47% recorded once. The sample was CD4+ T cells sorted from blood. The source of these receptors is a human donor with alopecia areata. The CDR3 runs from the conserved cysteine through the conserved F or W. The D gene is left open where the match is weak. Clone size, where shown, is once, few, many, or a class for clones that have expanded.

NA	TRBJ1-2	TRBV30	NA	CAWRAVRAYGYTF	TGTGCCTGGAGAGCCGTCAGGGCTTATGGCTACACCTTC
NA	TRBJ2-1	TRBV7-6	NA	CASTTGGGNSYNEQFF	TGTGCCAGCACCACAGGCGGCGGGAATTCCTACAATGAGCAGTTCTTC
NA	TRBJ2-3	TRBV29-1	NA	CSVEGGSTDTQYF	TGCAGCGTTGAGGGCGGGAGCACAGATACGCAGTATTTT
NA	TRBJ2-5	TRBV4-1	NA	CASSQDTGWAAQETQYF	TGCGCCAGCAGCCAAGATACGGGGTGGGCAGCCCAAGAGACCCAGTACTTC
NA	TRBJ2-3	TRBV7-3	TRBD1	CASSFTGGARDTQYF	TGTGCCAGCAGCTTTACAGGGGGCGCGAGAGATACGCAGTATTTT
NA	TRBJ1-5	TRBV6-1	NA	CASSDRAGEFNQPQHF	TGTGCCAGCAGTGATAGGGCCGGAGAATTCAATCAGCCCCAGCATTTT
NA	TRBJ2-3	TRBV6-1	TRBD1	CASSRDRSTDTQYF	TGTGCCAGCAGCCGGGACAGGAGCACAGATACGCAGTATTTT
few	TRBJ2-7	TRBV5-8	TRBD2	CASSFWGGEQYF	TGTGCCAGCAGCTTTTGGGGGGGCGAGCAGTACTTC
few	TRBJ2-2	TRBV7-2	TRBD2	CASSPRAGAHGELFF	TGTGCCAGCAGCCCGCGAGCGGGGGCCCACGGGGAGCTGTTTTTT
once	TRBJ2-1	TRBV4-1	TRBD2	CASSQGGLALKAEQFF	TGCGCCAGCAGCCAGGGGGGACTAGCCTTGAAAGCGGAGCAGTTCTTC
NA	TRBJ2-7	TRBV5-1	NA	CASSLGSANSYEQYF	TGCGCCAGCAGCTTGGGGTCAGCCAACTCCTACGAGCAGTACTTC
NA	TRBJ1-5	TRBV2	NA	CASSPGVSYSNQPQHF	TGTGCCAGCAGCCCGGGGGTTTCGTATAGCAATCAGCCCCAGCATTTT
NA	TRBJ2-3	TRBV5-1	TRBD2	CASRLRFLAGNTDTQYF	TGCGCCAGCAGATTAAGATTTCTAGCGGGAAACACAGATACGCAGTATTTT
few	TRBJ2-5	TRBV5-4	NA	CASSLAKNGQETQYF	TGTGCCAGCAGCTTGGCGAAGAACGGGCAAGAGACCCAGTACTTC
NA	TRBJ2-7	TRBV30	TRBD1	CAWSPDRGAYEQYF	TGTGCCTGGAGCCCGGACAGGGGAGCCTACGAGCAGTACTTC
NA	TRBJ1-1	TRBV7-9	NA	CASSPTRVGAFF	TGTGCCAGCAGCCCTACCCGGGTTGGTGCTTTCTTT
NA	TRBJ2-3	TRBV2	NA	CASSVGDTQYF	TGTGCCAGCAGTGTGGGAGATACGCAGTATTTT
few	TRBJ2-7	TRBV4-1	TRBD2	CASSHPRTSGIGEQYF	TGCGCCAGCAGCCATCCTCGGACTAGCGGGATTGGCGAGCAGTACTTC
few	TRBJ2-1	TRBV5-1	TRBD2	CASSLSGTSSYNEQFF	TGCGCCAGCAGCTTGTCCGGGACTAGCTCCTACAATGAGCAGTTCTTC
once	TRBJ2-1	TRBV5-1	NA	CASSSRQRARPFF	TGCGCCAGCAGCTCCCGACAGCGAGCGCGTCCGTTCTTC
NA	TRBJ2-3	TRBV29-1	TRBD2	CSVFGTSGTTDTQYF	TGCAGCGTCTTCGGGACTAGCGGAACCACAGATACGCAGTATTTT
few	TRBJ1-2	TRBV5-1	NA	CASSVQGWGYTF	TGCGCCAGCAGCGTACAGGGTTGGGGCTACACCTTC
NA	TRBJ2-7	TRBV29-1	NA	CSVTRGPLEQYF	TGCAGCGTTACCCGGGGCCCTCTCGAGCAGTACTTC
NA	TRBJ2-1	TRBV4-2	NA	CASSQTGLSTYEQFF	TGTGCCAGCAGCCAAACGGGACTTTCTACCTACGAGCAGTTCTTC
few	TRBJ2-7	TRBV30	NA	CAWRSQRIDYEQYF	TGTGCCTGGAGGTCTCAAAGGATTGACTACGAGCAGTACTTC
NA	TRBJ2-1	TRBV6-1	TRBD2	CASRVAGGGNEQFF	TGTGCCAGCAGAGTAGCGGGAGGGGGGAATGAGCAGTTCTTC
NA	TRBJ1-5	TRBV29-1	TRBD1	CSVGGQGDQPQHF	TGCAGCGTCGGTGGACAGGGGGATCAGCCCCAGCATTTT
NA	TRBJ2-1	TRBV25-1	NA	CASSETRAGNEQFF	TGTGCCAGCAGTGAAACAAGAGCTGGTAATGAGCAGTTCTTC
NA	TRBJ2-7	TRBV4-1	NA	CASSQVNFIGPKYEQYF	TGCGCCAGCAGCCAAGTGAACTTTATAGGGCCAAAGTACGAGCAGTACTTC
NA	TRBJ1-4	TRBV25-1	NA	CASSGRGYEKLFF	TGTGCCAGCAGTGGCAGGGGATATGAAAAACTGTTTTTT
NA	TRBJ1-2	TRBV29-1	TRBD1	CSDRTGENGYTF	TGCAGCGATCGGACAGGGGAGAATGGCTACACCTTC
NA	TRBJ1-5	TRBV6-6	NA	CASSYSANQPQHF	TGTGCCAGCAGTTACTCGGCTAATCAGCCCCAGCATTTT
NA	TRBJ2-7	TRBV4-1	NA	CASSQDFQGFFDEQYF	TGCGCCAGCAGCCAAGACTTTCAGGGGTTTTTCGACGAGCAGTACTTC
few	TRBJ1-1	TRBV29-1	TRBD1	CSCGTDLNTEAFF	TGCAGTTGTGGGACAGACCTGAACACTGAAGCTTTCTTT
NA	TRBJ2-4	TRBV5-4	TRBD1	CASSVDRVNIQYF	TGTGCCAGCAGCGTGGACAGGGTGAACATTCAGTACTTC
NA	TRBJ2-3	TRBV7-2	TRBD2	CASSSSSGVYVTQYF	TGTGCCAGCAGCTCCTCTAGCGGGGTCTATGTTACGCAGTATTTT
few	TRBJ1-4	TRBV7-9	NA	CASSPTGQLGEKLFF	TGTGCCAGCAGTCCTACGGGTCAACTGGGGGAAAAACTGTTTTTT
NA	TRBJ1-1	TRBV29-1	NA	CSAKLDRPLGTEAFF	TGCAGCGCCAAACTAGACCGACCCCTGGGCACTGAAGCTTTCTTT
NA	TRBJ2-1	TRBV29-1	TRBD1	CSGLTGGSYNEQFF	TGCAGCGGCTTGACAGGGGGCTCCTACAATGAGCAGTTCTTC
few	TRBJ2-5	TRBV4-2	TRBD2	CASSGSSGTKETQYF	TGTGCCAGCAGCGGCTCTAGCGGCACCAAAGAGACCCAGTACTTC